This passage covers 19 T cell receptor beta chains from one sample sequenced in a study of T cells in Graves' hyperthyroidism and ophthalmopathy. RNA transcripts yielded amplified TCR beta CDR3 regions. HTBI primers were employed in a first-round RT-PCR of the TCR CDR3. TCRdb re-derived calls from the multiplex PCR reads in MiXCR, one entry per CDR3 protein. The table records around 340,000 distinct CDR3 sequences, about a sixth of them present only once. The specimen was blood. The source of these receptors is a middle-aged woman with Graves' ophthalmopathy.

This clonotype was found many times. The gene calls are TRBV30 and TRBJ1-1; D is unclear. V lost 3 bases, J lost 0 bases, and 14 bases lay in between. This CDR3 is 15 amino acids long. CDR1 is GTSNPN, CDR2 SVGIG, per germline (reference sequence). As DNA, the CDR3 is TGTGCCTGGAGCCTTCCCACTGTTTTGAACACTGAAGCTTTCTTT. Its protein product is CAWSLPTVLNTEAFF.

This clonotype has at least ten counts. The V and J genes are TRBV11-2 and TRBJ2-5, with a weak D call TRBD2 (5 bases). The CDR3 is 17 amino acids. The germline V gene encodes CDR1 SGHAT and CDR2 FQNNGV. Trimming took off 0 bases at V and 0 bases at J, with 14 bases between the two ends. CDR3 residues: CASSLDLGGPYQETQYF. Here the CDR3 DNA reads TGTGCCAGCAGCTTAGATCTCGGCGGGCCTTACCAAGAGACCCAGTACTTC.

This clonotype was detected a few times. The CDR3 loop is CASSLTTGAFAEAFF. The DNA of the CDR3 is TGTGCCAGCAGCTTAACGACAGGGGCGTTCGCTGAAGCTTTCTTT. J is TRBJ1-1 and V is TRBV6-5; 8 nucleotides align to TRBD1. The ends lost 6 bases at V and 6 bases at J; junction bases unmatched: 12. Per germline, CDR1 MNHEY and CDR2 SVGAGI. The CDR3 extends over 15 amino acids.

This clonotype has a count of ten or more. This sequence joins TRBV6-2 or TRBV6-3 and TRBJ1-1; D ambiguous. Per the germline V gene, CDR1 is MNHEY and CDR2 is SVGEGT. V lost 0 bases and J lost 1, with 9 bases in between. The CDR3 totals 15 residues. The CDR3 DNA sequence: TGTGCCAGCAGTTACTCGAAGGCGAGGAACACTGAAGCTTTCTTT. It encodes CASSYSKARNTEAFF.

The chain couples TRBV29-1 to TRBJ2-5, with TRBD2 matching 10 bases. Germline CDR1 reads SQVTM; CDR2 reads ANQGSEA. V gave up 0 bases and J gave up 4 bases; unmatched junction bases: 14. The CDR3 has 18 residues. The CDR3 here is CSVEELRRASGSIETQYF. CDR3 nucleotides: TGCAGCGTTGAAGAACTTCGGCGGGCTAGCGGGAGCATAGAGACCCAGTACTTC.

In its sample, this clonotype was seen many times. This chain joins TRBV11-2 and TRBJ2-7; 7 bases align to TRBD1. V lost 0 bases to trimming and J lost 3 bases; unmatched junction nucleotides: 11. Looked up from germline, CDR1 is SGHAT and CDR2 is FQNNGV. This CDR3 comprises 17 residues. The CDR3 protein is CASSLDGFSGQLYEQYF. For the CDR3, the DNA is TGTGCCAGCAGCTTAGATGGGTTCTCGGGACAGCTCTACGAGCAGTACTTC.

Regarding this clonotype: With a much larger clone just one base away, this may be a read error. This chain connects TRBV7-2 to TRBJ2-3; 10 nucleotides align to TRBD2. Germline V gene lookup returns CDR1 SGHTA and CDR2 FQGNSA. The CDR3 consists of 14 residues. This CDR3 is CVSSLAGGGDTQYF. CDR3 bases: TGTGTCAGCAGCTTAGCGGGAGGAGGGGATACGCAGTATTTT.

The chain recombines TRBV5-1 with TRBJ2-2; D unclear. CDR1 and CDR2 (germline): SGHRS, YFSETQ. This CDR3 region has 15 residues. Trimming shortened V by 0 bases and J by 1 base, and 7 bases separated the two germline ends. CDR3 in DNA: TGCGCCAGCAGCTTGGGTCCCTGGAACACCGGGGAGCTGTTTTTT. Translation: CASSLGPWNTGELFF.

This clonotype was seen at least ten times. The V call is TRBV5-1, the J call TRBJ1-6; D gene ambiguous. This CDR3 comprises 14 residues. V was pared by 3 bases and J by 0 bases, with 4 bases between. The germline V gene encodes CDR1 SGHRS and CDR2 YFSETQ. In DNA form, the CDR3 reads TGCGCCAGCAGCTCACGCTCCTATAATTCACCCCTCCACTTT. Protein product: CASSSRSYNSPLHF.

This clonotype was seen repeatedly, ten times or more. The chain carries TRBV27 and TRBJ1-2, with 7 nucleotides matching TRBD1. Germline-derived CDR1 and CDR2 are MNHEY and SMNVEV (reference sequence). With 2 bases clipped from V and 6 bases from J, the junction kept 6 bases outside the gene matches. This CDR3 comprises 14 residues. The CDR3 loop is CASSLRQGVNGYTF. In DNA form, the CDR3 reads TGTGCCAGCAGTTTACGGCAGGGGGTCAATGGCTACACCTTC.

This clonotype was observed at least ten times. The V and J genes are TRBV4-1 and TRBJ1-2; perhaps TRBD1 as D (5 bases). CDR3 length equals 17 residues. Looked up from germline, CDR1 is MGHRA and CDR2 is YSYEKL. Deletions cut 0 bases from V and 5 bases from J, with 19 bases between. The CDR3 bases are TGCGCCAGCAGCCAAGATGCCGGACGGGACCTCAGATATGGCTACACCTTC. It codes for CASSQDAGRDLRYGYTF.

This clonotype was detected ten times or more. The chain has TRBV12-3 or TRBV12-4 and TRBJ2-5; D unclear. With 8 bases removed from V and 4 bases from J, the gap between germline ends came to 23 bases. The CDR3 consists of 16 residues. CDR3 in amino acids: CASSDFSVLGIETQYF. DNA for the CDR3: TGTGCCAGCTCCGACTTTAGTGTTCTTGGGATAGAGACCCAGTACTTC.

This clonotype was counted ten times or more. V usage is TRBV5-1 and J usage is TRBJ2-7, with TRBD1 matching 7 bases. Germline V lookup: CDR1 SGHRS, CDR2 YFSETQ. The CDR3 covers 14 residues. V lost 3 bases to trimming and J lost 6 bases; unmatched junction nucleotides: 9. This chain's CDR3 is CASSSRDRSGEQYF. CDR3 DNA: TGCGCCAGCAGCTCCCGGGACAGAAGTGGCGAGCAGTACTTC. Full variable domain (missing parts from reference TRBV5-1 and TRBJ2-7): KAGVTQTPRYLIKTRGQQVTLSCSPISGHRSVSWYQQTPGQGLQFLFEYFSETQRNKGNFPGRFSGRQFSNSRSEMNVSTLELGDSALYLCASSSRDRSGEQYFGPGTRLTVT.

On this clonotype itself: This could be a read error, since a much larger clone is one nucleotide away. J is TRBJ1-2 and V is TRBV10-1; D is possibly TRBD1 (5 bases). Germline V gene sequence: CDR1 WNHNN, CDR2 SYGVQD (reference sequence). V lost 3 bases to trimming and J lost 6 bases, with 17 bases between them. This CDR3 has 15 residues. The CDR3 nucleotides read TGCGCCAGCAGTGACTACAAACAGGCGTCCCATGGCTACACCTTC. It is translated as CASSDYKQASHGYTF.

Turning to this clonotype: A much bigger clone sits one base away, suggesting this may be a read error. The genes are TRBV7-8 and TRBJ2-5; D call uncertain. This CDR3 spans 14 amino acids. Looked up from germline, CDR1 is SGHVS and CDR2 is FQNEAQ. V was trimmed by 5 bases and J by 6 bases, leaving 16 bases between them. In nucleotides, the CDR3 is TGTGCCAGCAGCCAAGAAACCCTGTCGAAGACCCAGTACTTC. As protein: CASSQETLSKTQYF.

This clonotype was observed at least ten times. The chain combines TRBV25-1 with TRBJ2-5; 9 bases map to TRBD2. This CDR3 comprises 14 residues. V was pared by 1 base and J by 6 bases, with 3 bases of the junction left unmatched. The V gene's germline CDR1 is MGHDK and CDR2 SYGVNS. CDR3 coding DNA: TGTGCCAGCAGTGAATGGCTAGCGGGACAGACCCAGTACTTC. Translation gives CASSEWLAGQTQYF.

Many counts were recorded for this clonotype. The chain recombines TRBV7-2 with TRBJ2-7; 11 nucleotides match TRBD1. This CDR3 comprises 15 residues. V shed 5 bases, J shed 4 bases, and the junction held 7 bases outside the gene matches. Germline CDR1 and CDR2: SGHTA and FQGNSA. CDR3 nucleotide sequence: TGTGCCAGCAGCCCAGGGACAGGGGGAATGTACGAGCAGTACTTC. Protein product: CASSPGTGGMYEQYF.

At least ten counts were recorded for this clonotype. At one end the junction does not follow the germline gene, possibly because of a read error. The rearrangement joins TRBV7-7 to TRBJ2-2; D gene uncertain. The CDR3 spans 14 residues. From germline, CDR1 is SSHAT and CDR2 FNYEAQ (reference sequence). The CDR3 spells CASSSAPSEGELFF. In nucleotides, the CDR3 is TGTGCTAGCAGCTCGGCCCCCAGTGAGGGGGAGCTGTTTTTT.

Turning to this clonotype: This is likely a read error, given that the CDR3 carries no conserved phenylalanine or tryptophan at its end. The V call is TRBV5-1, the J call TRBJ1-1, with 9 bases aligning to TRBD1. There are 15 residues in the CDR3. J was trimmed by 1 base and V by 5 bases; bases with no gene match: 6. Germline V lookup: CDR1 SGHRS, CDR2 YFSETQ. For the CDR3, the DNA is TGCGCCAGCAGAAGGGACAGGGCCTCGAACACTGAAGCTTTCGTT. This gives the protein CASRRDRASNTEAFV.